This T cell receptor beta chain was found in a study of shared clonotypes between healthy human individuals. The study's findings and limits: At large depth, rarefaction still showed sorted-subset sequencing to be incomplete.

The naive CD8 subset, CD45RO-negative cells positively selected for CCR7, excluded terminally differentiated effector memory CD45RA+ cells. Remarks on this clone: Antigen specificity is unknown.

Sorted subsets were amplified in replicate PCRs using 200 ng DNA, approximately 30,000 T cell genomes. The repertoire was sequenced with immunoSEQ multiplex PCR; TCRdb's copy has only in-frame clones and lacks some. The top ten clones hold about 1.7% of a sample with approximately 1.9 million clones, 80% to 95% of them seen once. The CDR3 runs 13 residues. Germline assignment: CDR1 LNHNV and CDR2 YYDKDF (reference sequence). The V and J ends lost 2 bases and 3 bases respectively, with 8 bases between them. This rearrangement joins TRBV15 to TRBJ2-7; no reliable D call. The clonotype was recovered from a man aged 18 to 29 in good health. Some clones in this sample may be carry-over from other donors' samples. Sequencing was performed on naive CD8+ T cells from PBMCs. The CDR3 nucleotides are TGTGCCACCAGCAGATCAGGCAGCTACGAGCAGTACTTC. Its protein is CATSRSGSYEQYF.